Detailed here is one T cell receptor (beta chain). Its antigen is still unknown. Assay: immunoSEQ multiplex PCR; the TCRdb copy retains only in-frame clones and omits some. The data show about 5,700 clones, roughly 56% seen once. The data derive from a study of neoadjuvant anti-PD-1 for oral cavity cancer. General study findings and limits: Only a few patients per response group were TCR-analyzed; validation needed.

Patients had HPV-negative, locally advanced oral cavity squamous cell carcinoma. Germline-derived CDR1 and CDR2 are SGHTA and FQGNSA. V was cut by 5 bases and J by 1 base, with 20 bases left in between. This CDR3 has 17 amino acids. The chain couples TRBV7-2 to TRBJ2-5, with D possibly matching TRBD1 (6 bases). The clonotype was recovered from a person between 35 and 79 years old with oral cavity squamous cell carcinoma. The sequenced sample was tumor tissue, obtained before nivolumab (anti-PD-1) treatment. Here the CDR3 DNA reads TGTGCCAGCAGCCAACCCCGAGTGGGACAAAGCCAAGAGACCCAGTACTTC. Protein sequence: CASSQPRVGQSQETQYF.